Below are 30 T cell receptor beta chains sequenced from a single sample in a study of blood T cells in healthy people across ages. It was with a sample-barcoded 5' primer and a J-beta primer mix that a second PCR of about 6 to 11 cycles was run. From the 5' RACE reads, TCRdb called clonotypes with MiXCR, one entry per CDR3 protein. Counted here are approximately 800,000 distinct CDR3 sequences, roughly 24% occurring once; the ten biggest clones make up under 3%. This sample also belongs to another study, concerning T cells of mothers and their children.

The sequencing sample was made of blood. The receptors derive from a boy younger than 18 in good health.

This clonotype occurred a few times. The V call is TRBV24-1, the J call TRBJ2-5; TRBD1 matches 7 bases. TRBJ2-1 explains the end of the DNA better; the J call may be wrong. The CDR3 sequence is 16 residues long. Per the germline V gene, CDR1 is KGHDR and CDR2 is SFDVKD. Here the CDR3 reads CATSDRLRDRADEQFF. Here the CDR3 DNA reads TGTGCCACCAGTGACCGCCTTCGAGACAGGGCGGATGAGCAGTTCTTC.

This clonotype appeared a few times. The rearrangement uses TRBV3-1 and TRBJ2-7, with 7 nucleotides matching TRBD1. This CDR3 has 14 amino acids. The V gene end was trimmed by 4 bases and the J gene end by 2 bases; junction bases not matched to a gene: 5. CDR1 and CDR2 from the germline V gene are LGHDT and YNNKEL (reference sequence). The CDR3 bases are TGTGCCAGCAGCCGTGGGACAGTCCCCTACGAGCAGTACTTC. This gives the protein CASSRGTVPYEQYF.

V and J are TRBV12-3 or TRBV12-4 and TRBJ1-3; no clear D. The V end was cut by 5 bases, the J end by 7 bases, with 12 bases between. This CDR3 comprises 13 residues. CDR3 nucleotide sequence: TGTGCCAGCAGTCTGGCTCCGAGGAACACCATATATTTT. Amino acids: CASSLAPRNTIYF.

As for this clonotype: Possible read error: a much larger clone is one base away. The CDR3 here is CVSSRDRSGYTF. DNA of the CDR3: TGTGTCAGCAGCCGTGACAGGAGCGGCTACACCTTC. J is TRBJ1-2 and V is TRBV12-3 or TRBV12-4, with D possibly TRBD1 on 6 matching bases. CDR3 length: 12 residues.

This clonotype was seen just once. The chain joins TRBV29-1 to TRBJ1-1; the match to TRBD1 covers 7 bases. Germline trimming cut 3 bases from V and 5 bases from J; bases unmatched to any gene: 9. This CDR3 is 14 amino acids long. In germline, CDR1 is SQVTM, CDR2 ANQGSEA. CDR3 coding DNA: TGCAGCGTTGAGAAGACAGGGTACCGGACTGAAGCTTTCTTT. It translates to CSVEKTGYRTEAFF. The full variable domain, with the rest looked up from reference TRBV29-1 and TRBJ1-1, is SAVISQKPSRDICQRGTSLTIQCQVDSQVTMMFWYRQQPGQSLTLIATANQGSEATYESGFVIDKFPISRPNLTFSTLTVSNMSPEDSSIYLCSVEKTGYRTEAFFGQGTRLTVV.

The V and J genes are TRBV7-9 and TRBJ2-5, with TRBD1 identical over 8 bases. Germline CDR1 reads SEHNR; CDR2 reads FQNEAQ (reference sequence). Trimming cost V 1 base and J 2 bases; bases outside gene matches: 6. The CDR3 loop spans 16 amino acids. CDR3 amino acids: CASSLGDRNGQETQYF. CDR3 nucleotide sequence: TGTGCCAGCAGCTTAGGGGACAGGAACGGGCAAGAGACCCAGTACTTC.

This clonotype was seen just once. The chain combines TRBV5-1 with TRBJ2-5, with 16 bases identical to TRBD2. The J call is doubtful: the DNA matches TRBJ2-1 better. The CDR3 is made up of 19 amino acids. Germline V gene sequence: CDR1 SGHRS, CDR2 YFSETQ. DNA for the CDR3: TGCGCCAGCAGCTTGGTCGGGACTAGCGGGGGGGCCGATAGGAATGAGCAGTTCTTC. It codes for CASSLVGTSGGADRNEQFF.

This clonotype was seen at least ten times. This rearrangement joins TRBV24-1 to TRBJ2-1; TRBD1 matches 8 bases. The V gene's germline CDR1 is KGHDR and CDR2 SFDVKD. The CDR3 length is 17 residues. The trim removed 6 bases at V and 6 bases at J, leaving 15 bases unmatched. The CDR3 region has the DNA TGTGCCACCAGTCACTCATCCGGGACAGGTCTCTCCAATGAGCAGTTCTTC. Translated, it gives CATSHSSGTGLSNEQFF.

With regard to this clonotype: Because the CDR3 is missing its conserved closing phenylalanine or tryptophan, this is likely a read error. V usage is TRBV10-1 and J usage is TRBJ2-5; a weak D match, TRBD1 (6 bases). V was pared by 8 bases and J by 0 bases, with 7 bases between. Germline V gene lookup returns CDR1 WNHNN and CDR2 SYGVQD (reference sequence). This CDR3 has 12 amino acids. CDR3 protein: CASGDNQETQYL. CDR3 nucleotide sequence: TGCGCCAGCGGGGACAACCAAGAGACCCAGTACCTC.

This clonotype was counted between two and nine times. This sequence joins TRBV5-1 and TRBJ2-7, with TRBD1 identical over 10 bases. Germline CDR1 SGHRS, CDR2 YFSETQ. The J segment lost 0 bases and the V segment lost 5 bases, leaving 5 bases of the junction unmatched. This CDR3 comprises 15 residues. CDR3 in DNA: TGCGCCAGCAGACCTGGACAGGGGGGCTCCTACGAGCAGTACTTC. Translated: CASRPGQGGSYEQYF.

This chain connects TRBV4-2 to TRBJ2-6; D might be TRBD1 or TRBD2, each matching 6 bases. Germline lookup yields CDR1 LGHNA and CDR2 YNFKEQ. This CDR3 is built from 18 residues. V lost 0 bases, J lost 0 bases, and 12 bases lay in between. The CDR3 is CASSQDSWGASGANVLTF. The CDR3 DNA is TGTGCCAGCAGCCAAGATAGTTGGGGGGCCTCTGGGGCCAACGTCCTGACTTTC.

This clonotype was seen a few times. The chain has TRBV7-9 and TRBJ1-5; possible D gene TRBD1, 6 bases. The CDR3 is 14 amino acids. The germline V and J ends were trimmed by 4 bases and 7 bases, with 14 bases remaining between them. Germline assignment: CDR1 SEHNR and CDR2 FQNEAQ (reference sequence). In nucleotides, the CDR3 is TGTGCCAGCAGCTGGACAGACTCAGGACAGCCCCAGCATTTT. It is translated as CASSWTDSGQPQHF.

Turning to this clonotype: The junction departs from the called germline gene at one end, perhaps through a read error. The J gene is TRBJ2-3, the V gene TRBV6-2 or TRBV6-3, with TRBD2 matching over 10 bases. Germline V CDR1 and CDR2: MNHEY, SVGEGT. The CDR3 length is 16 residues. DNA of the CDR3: TGTGCCAGCAACCGCCCTAGCGGGGGAAGCACAGATACGCAGTACTTT. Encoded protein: CASNRPSGGSTDTQYF.

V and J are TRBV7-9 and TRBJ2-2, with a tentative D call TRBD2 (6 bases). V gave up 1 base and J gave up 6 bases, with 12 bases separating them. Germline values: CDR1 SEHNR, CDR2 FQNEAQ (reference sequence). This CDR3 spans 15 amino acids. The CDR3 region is CASSLVSGQAGELFF. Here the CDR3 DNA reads TGTGCCAGCAGCTTAGTGAGCGGGCAGGCCGGGGAGCTGTTTTTT.

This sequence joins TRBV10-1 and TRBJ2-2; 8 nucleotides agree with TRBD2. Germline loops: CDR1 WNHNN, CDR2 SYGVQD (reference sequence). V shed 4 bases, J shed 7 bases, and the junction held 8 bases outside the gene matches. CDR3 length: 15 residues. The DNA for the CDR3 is TGCGCCAGCAGTGTCAGCGGGGGCCCCATCGGGGAGCTGTTTTTT. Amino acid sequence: CASSVSGGPIGELFF.

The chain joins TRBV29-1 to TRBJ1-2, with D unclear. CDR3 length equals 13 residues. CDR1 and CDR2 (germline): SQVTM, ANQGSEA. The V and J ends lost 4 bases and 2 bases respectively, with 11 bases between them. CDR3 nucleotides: TGCAGCGTTGGGGTGGGGTCCAACTATGGCTACACCTTC. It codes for CSVGVGSNYGYTF.

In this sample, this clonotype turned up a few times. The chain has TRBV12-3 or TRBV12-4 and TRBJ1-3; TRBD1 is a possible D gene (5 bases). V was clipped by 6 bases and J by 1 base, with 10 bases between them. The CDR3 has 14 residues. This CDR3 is CASSKTASGNTIYF. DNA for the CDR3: TGTGCCAGCAGCAAGACAGCGTCTGGAAACACCATATATTTT.

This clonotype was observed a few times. CDR3 protein: CSVSVGGSGNTIYF. CDR3 sequence (DNA): TGCAGCGTTTCGGTCGGGGGCTCTGGAAACACCATATATTTT. The chain combines TRBV29-1 with TRBJ1-3; D is possibly TRBD1 (5 bases). Germline V CDR1 and CDR2: SQVTM, ANQGSEA. There are 14 residues in the CDR3. V lost 5 bases and J 0 bases, leaving 11 bases between the germline ends.

The CDR3 protein is CASRDRGNIQYF. In DNA form, the CDR3 reads TGTGCCAGTAGGGACAGGGGAAACATTCAGTACTTC. V is TRBV21-1 and J is TRBJ2-4; TRBD1, the table's D call, was not compared with the DNA. TRBV21-1 is recorded as a pseudogene. The CDR3 is 12 residues long.

CDR3: CASSPLGSQNTEAFF. The CDR3 DNA is TGTGCCAGCTCACCACTCGGGTCCCAGAACACTGAAGCTTTCTTT. J is TRBJ1-1 and V is TRBV18; D unclear. V shed 1 base and J shed 1 base, with 10 bases lying between them. CDR1 and CDR2 from the germline V gene are KGHSH and LQKENI. This CDR3 contains 15 residues.

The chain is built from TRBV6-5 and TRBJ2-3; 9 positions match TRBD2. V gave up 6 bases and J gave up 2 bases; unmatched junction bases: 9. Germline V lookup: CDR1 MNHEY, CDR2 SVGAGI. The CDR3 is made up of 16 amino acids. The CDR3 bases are TGTGCCAGCAGCCGGGGTAGCGGGGGCTACACAGATACGCAGTATTTT. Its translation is CASSRGSGGYTDTQYF.

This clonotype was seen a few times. The CDR3 here is CASSRLGTDQNTEAFF. DNA for the CDR3: TGCGCCAGCAGCCGACTCGGGACAGACCAGAACACTGAAGCTTTCTTT. V is TRBV5-1 and J is TRBJ1-1; 7 bases are a match to TRBD1. Germline CDR1 reads SGHRS; CDR2 reads YFSETQ. CDR3 length equals 16 residues. Losses at the gene ends were 4 bases for V and 1 base for J; bases not matched to a gene: 10.

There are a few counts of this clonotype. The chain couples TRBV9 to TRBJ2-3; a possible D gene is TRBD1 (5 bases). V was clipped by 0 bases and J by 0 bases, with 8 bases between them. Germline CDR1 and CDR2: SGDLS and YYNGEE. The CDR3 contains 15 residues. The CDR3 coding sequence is TGTGCCAGCAGCGTAGTGGGGCGGAGCACAGATACGCAGTATTTT. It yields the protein CASSVVGRSTDTQYF.

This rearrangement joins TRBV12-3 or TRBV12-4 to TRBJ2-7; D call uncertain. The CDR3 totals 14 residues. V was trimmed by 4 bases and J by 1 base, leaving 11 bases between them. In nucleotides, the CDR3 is TGTGCCAGCAGTTCTGGCCACGGTTCCTACGAGCAGTACTTC. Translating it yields CASSSGHGSYEQYF.

CDR3 nucleotide sequence: TGTGCCATCAGTGTTGGGGACGAGCAGTACTTC. It codes for CAISVGDEQYF. The chain couples TRBV10-3 to TRBJ2-7; D not certain. V was trimmed by 4 bases and J by 5 bases, leaving 6 bases between them. The CDR3 covers 11 residues. Germline values: CDR1 ENHRY, CDR2 SYGVKD.

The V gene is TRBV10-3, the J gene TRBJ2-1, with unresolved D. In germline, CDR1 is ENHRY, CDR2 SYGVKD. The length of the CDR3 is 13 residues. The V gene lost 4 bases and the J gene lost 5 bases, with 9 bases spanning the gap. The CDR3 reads CAISGNPDNEQFF. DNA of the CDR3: TGTGCCATCAGTGGGAACCCGGACAATGAGCAGTTCTTC.

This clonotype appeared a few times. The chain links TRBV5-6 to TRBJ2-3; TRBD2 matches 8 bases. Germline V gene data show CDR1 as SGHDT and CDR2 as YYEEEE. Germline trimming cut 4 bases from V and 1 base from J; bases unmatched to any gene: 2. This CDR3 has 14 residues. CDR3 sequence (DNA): TGTGCCAGCAGCCGGGGGGGCCGCACAGATACGCAGTATTTT. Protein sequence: CASSRGGRTDTQYF.

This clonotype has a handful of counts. The DNA of the CDR3 is TGTGCCAGCAGGCCGGGACAGGGTTGGATCGAGCAGTACTTC. This translates into CASRPGQGWIEQYF. V usage is TRBV12-3 or TRBV12-4 and J usage is TRBJ2-7; 9 nucleotides line up with TRBD1. The length of the CDR3 is 14 residues. Unmatched junction bases numbered 9, after V lost 6 bases and J lost 6 bases.

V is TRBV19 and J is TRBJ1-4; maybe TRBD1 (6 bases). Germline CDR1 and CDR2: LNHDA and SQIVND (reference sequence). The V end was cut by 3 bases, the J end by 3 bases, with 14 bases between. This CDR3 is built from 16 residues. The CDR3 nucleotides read TGTGCCAGTAGTATCAGGGGCCCGGGCGCTAATGAAAAACTGTTTTTT. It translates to CASSIRGPGANEKLFF.

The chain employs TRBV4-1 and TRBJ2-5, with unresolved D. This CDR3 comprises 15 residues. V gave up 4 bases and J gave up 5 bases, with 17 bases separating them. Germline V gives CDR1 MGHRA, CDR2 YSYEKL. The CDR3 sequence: CASSLTDRERETQYF. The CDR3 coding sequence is TGCGCCAGCAGCCTCACCGACCGAGAAAGGGAGACCCAGTACTTC.